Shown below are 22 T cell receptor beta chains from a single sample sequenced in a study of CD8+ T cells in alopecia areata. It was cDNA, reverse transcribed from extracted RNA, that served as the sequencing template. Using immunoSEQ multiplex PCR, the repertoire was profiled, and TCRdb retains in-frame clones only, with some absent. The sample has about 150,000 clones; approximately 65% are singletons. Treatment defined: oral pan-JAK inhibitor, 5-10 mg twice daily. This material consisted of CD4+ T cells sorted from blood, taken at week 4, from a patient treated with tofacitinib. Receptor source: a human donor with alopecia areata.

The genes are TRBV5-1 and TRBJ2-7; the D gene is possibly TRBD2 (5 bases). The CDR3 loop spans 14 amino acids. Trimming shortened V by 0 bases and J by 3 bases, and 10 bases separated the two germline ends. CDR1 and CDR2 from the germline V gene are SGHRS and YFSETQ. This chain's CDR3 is CASSLAYEGYEQYF. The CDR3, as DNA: TGCGCCAGCAGCTTGGCCTACGAGGGCTACGAGCAGTACTTC.

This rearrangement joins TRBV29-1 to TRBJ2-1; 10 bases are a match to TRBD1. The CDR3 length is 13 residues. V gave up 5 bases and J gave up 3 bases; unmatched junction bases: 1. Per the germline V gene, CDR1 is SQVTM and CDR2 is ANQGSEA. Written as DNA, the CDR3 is TGCAGCGTTTGGACAGGGGGCTACAATGAGCAGTTCTTC. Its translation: CSVWTGGYNEQFF.

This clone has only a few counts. The CDR3 DNA reads as TGCGCCAGCAGCTTGGTAGGGAACTCCTACGAGCAGTACTTC. Translation gives CASSLVGNSYEQYF. The chain uses TRBV5-1 and TRBJ2-7; no definite D call. V was cut by 0 bases and J by 0 bases, with 7 bases left in between. The CDR3 spans 14 residues. Germline CDR1 SGHRS, CDR2 YFSETQ.

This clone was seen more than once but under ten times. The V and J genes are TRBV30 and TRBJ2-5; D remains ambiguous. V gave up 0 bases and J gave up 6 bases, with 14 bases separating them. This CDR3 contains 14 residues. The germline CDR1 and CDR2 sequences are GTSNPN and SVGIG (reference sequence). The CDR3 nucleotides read TGTGCCTGGAGTGTAGTTACCGCTGGGAAGACCCAGTACTTC. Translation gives CAWSVVTAGKTQYF.

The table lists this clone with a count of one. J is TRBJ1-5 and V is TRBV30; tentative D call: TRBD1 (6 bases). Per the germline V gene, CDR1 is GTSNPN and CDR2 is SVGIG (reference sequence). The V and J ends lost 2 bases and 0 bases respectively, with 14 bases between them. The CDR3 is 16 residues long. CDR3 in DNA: TGTGCCTGGAGTTCGGGGGGCGCTTATAGCAATCAGCCCCAGCATTTT. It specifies CAWSSGGAYSNQPQHF.

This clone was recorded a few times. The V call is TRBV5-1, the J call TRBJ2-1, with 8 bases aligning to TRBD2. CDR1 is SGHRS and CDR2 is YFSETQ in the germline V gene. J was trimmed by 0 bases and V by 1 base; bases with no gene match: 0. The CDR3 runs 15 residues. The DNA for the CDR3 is TGCGCCAGCAGCTTGACTAGCGGCTCCTACAATGAGCAGTTCTTC. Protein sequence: CASSLTSGSYNEQFF. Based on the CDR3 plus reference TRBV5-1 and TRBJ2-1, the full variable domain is KAGVTQTPRYLIKTRGQQVTLSCSPISGHRSVSWYQQTPGQGLQFLFEYFSETQRNKGNFPGRFSGRQFSNSRSEMNVSTLELGDSALYLCASSLTSGSYNEQFFGPGTRLTVL.

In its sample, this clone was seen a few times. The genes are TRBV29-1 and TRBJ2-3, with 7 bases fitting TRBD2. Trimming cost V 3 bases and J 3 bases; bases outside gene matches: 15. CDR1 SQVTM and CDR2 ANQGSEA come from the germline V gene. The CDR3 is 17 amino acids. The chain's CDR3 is CSVEGTSADSRTDTQYF. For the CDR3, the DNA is TGCAGCGTTGAGGGTACTAGCGCCGATTCCAGGACAGATACGCAGTATTTT.

This CDR3 reads CASSVAPNGEDEQYF. The CDR3 nucleotides are TGTGCCAGCAGCGTAGCCCCTAATGGCGAAGACGAGCAGTACTTC. The chain couples TRBV9 to TRBJ2-7; no firm D call. V lost 0 bases and J 5 bases, leaving 15 bases between the germline ends. The CDR3 spans 15 residues. The germline V gene has CDR1 SGDLS and CDR2 YYNGEE.

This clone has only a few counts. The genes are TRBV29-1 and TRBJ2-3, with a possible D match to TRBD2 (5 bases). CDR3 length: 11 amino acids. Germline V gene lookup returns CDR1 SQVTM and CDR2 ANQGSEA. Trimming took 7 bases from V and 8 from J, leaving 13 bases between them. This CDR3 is CSGTNEGTQYF. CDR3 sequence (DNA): TGCAGCGGAACCAACGAGGGTACGCAGTATTTT.

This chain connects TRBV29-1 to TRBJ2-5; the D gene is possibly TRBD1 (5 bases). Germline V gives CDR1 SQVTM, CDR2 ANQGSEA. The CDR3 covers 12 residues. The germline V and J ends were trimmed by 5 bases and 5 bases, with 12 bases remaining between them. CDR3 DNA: TGCAGCGTTACGACAGTCGGGGAGACCCAGTACTTC. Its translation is CSVTTVGETQYF.

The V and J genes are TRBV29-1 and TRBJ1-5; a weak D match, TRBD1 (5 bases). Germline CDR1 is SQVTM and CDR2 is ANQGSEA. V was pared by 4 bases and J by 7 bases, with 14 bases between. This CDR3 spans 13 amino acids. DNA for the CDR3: TGCAGCGTTGGGGGCCCAGGCCCCCAGCCCCAGCATTTT. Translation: CSVGGPGPQPQHF.

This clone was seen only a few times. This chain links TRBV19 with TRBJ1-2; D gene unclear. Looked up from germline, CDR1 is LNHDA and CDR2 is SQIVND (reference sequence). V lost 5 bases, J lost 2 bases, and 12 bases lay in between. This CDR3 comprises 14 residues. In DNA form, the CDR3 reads TGTGCCAGTAGTTCAGGATCCATGAACTATGGCTACACCTTC. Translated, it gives CASSSGSMNYGYTF.

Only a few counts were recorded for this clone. In DNA form, the CDR3 reads TGCGCCAGCAGCGACGTAAGGGTGACCTACAATGAGCAGTTCTTC. This codes for CASSDVRVTYNEQFF. This chain connects TRBV4-1 to TRBJ2-1; unclear D gene. CDR3 size: 15 residues. CDR1 is MGHRA and CDR2 is YSYEKL in the germline V gene. With 5 bases removed from V and 2 bases from J, the gap between germline ends came to 13 bases.

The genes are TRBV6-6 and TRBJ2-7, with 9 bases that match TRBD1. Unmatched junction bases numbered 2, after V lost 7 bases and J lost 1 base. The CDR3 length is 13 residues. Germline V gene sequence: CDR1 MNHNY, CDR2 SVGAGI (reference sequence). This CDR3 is CASKGQGSYEQYF. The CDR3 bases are TGTGCCAGCAAGGGACAGGGATCCTACGAGCAGTACTTC.

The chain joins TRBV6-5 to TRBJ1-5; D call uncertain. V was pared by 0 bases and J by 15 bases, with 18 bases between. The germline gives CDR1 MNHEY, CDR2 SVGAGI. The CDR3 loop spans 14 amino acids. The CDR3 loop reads CASSYSPWSTPLHF. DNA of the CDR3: TGTGCCAGCAGTTACTCGCCCTGGTCGACCCCCTTGCATTTT.

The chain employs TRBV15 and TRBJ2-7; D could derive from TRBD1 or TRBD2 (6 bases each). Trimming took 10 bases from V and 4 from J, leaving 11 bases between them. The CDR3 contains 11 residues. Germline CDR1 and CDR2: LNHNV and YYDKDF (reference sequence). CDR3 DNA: TGTGCCAGCGGGACATCTTACGAGCAGTACTTC. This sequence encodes CASGTSYEQYF.

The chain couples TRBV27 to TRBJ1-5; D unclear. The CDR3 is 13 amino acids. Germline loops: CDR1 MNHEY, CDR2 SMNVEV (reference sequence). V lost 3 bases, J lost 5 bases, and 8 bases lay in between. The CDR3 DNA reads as TGTGCCAGCAGTTTGACACGTTATCAGCCCCAGCATTTT. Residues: CASSLTRYQPQHF.

The CDR3 spells CASSQDLRGRDGYTF. In DNA, the CDR3 is TGTGCCAGCAGCCAAGATCTCCGGGGCAGGGATGGCTACACCTTC. J is TRBJ1-2 and V is TRBV4-2; TRBD1 might be the D (5 bases). Trimming removed 0 bases at V and 6 bases at J, with 14 bases between. This CDR3 spans 15 amino acids. The germline CDR1 and CDR2 sequences are LGHNA and YNFKEQ.

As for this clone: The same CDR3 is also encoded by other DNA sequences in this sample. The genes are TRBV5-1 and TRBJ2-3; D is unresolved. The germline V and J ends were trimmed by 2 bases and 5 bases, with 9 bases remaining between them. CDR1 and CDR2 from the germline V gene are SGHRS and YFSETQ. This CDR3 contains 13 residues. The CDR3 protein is CASSFWGRDTQYF. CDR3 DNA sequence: TGCGCCAGCAGCTTCTGGGGAAGAGATACGCAGTATTTT.

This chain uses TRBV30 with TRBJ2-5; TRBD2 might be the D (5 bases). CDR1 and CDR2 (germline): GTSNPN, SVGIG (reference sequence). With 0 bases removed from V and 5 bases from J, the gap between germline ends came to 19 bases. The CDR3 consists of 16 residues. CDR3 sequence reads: CAWSVDGVHLGETQYF. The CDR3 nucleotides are TGTGCCTGGAGTGTAGACGGGGTTCATCTGGGGGAGACCCAGTACTTC.

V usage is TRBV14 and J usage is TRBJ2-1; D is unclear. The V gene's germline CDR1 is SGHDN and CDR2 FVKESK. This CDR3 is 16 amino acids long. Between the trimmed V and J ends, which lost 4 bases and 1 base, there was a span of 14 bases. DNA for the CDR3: TGTGCCAGCAGCCCTGAGTTTCGTACGTCCTACAATGAGCAGTTCTTC. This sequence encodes CASSPEFRTSYNEQFF.

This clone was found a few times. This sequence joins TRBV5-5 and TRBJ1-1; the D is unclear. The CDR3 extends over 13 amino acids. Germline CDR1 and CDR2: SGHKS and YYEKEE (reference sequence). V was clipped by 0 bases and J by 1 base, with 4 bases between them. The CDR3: CASSLGGNTEAFF. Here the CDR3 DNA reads TGTGCCAGCAGCTTGGGGGGGAACACTGAAGCTTTCTTT.